The 2 T cell receptor beta chains reported below all come from one sample, sequenced in a study of T cell repertoires in cytomegalovirus infection. One entry per CDR3 protein, called by TCRdb with MiXCR from the reads. The table has 150,000 to 200,000 distinct CDR3 sequences, approximately 15% seen once. The sequenced material came from PBMCs. The receptors stem from a human donor in good health (CMV status not recorded). Some clones in this sample may be carry-over from other donors' samples.

Only a few counts were recorded for this clonotype. The chain employs TRBV29-1 and TRBJ1-2; D gene ambiguous. The length of the CDR3 is 15 residues. From germline, CDR1 is SQVTM and CDR2 ANQGSEA. The ends were cut back, 0 bases at V and 3 bases at J, with 14 bases in the middle. CDR3 coding DNA: TGCAGCGTTGAAGAGGTACTTTCCGACCACTATGGCTACACCTTC. It encodes CSVEEVLSDHYGYTF.

The chain employs TRBV5-1 and TRBJ2-7; D unresolved. Germline V lookup: CDR1 SGHRS, CDR2 YFSETQ. The CDR3 has 12 amino acids. V lost 4 bases and J lost 7, with 12 bases in between. The CDR3 loop reads CASSPRLEEQYF. The CDR3 nucleotides read TGCGCCAGCAGCCCCCGCTTGGAGGAGCAGTACTTC. Together with reference TRBV5-1 and TRBJ2-7, the CDR3 gives the full variable domain: KAGVTQTPRYLIKTRGQQVTLSCSPISGHRSVSWYQQTPGQGLQFLFEYFSETQRNKGNFPGRFSGRQFSNSRSEMNVSTLELGDSALYLCASSPRLEEQYFGPGTRLTVT.